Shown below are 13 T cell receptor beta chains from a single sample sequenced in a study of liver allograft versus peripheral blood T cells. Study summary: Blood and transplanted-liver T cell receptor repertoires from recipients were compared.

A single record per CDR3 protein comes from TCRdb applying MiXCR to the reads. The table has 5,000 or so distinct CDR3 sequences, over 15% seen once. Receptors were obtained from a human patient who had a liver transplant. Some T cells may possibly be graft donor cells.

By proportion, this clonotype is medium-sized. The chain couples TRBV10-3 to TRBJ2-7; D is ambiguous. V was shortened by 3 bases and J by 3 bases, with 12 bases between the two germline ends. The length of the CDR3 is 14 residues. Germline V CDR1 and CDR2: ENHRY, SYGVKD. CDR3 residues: CAISDVYSVYEQYF. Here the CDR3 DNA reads TGTGCCATCAGTGACGTGTACTCGGTCTACGAGCAGTACTTC.

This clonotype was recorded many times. The CDR3 DNA sequence: TGTGCCTGGAGTGTCACATCTTACACTGAAGCTTTCTTT. As protein: CAWSVTSYTEAFF. The J gene is TRBJ1-1, the V gene TRBV30; D ambiguous. Germline V CDR1 and CDR2: GTSNPN, SVGIG (reference sequence). CDR3 size: 13 residues. The ends were cut back, 0 bases at V and 3 bases at J, with 8 bases in the middle.

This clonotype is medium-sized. The CDR3 DNA follows: TGTGCCAGCAGCTTGCTGACAGGGGGCGCGCATTCACCCCTCCACTTT. It yields the protein CASSLLTGGAHSPLHF. This sequence joins TRBV7-9 and TRBJ1-6, with 10 positions matching TRBD1. Trimming removed 3 bases from V and 8 bases from J; junction bases left unmatched: 7. The germline CDR1 and CDR2 sequences are SEHNR and FQNEAQ (reference sequence). This CDR3 has 16 amino acids. Looking up the rest from reference TRBV7-9 and TRBJ1-6 gives the full variable domain: DTGVSQNPRHKITKRGQNVTFRCDPISEHNRLYWYRQTLGQGPEFLTYFQNEAQLEKSRLLSDRFSAERPKGSFSTLEIQRTEQGDSAMYLCASSLLTGGAHSPLHFGNGTRLTVT.

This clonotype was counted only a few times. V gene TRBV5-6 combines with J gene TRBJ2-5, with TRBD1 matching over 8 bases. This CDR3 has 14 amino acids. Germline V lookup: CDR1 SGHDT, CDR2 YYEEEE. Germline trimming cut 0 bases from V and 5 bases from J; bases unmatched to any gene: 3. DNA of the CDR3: TGTGCCAGCAGCTTGGGGACAGGGATGGAGACCCAGTACTTC. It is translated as CASSLGTGMETQYF.

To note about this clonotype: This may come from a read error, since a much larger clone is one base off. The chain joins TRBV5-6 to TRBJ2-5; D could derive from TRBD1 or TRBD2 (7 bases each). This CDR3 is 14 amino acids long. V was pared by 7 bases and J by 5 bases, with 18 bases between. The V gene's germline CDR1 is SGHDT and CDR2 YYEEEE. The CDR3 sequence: CASGYRQGGETQYF. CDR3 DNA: TGTGCCAGCGGCTACAGACAGGGAGGGGAGACCCAGTACTTC. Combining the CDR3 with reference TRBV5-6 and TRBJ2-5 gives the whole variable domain DAGVTQSPTHLIKTRGQQVTLRCSPKSGHDTVSWYQQALGQGPQFIFQYYEEEERQRGNFPDRFSGHQFPNYSSELNVNALLLGDSALYLCASGYRQGGETQYFGPGTRLLVL.

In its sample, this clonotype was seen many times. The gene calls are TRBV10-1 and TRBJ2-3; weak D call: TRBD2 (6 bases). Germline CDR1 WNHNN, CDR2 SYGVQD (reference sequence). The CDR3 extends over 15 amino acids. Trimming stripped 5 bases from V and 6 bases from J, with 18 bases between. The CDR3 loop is CASSYGGTVQDTQYF. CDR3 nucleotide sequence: TGCGCCAGCAGTTACGGGGGAACCGTTCAGGATACGCAGTATTTT.

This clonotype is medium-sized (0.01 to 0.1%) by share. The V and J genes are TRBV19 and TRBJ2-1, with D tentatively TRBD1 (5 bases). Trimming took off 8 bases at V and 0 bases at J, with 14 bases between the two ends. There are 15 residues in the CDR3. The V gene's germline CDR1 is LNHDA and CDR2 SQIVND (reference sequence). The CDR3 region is CASQSRGISYNEQFF. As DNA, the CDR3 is TGTGCCAGTCAGTCTAGGGGAATCTCCTACAATGAGCAGTTCTTC.

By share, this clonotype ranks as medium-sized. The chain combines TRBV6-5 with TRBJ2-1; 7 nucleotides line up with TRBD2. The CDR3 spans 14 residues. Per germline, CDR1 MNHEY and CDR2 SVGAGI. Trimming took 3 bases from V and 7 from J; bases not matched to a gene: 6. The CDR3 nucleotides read TGTGCCAGCAGTTATGGCGGGAGTGGTAATGAGCAGTTCTTC. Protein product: CASSYGGSGNEQFF.

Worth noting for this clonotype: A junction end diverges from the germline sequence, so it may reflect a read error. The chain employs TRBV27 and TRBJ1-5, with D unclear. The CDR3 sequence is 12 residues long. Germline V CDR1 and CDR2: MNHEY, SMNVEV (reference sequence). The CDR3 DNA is TGTGCCAGCACCTCGGGTGGTCAGCTCCAGCATTTT. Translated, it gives CASTSGGQLQHF.

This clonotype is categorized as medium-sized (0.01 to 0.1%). CDR3 DNA: TGCAGCGTTGTGGAACAGCTCTATGGCTACACCTTC. This gives the protein CSVVEQLYGYTF. This chain joins TRBV29-1 and TRBJ1-2; D gene uncertain. Germline CDR1 SQVTM, CDR2 ANQGSEA. The CDR3 has 12 residues. Trimming cost V 4 bases and J 4 bases, with 10 bases left between them. Drawing the rest from reference TRBV29-1 and TRBJ1-2, the complete variable domain is SAVISQKPSRDICQRGTSLTIQCQVDSQVTMMFWYRQQPGQSLTLIATANQGSEATYESGFVIDKFPISRPNLTFSTLTVSNMSPEDSSIYLCSVVEQLYGYTFGSGTRLTVV.

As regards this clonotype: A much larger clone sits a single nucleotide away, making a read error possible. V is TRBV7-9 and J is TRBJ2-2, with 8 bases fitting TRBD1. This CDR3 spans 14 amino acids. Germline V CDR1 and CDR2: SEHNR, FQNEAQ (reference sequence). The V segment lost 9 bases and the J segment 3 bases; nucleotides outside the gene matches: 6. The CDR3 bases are TGTGCCAGAAGGCCGGACAGGGACACCGGGGAGCTGTTTTTT. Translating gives CARRPDRDTGELFF.

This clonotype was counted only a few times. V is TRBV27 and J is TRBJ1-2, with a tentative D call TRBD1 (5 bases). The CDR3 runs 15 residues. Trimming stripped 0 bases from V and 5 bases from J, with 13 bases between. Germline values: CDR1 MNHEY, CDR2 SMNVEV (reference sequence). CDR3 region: CASSLSFRDEYGYTF. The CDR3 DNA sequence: TGTGCCAGCAGTTTATCTTTCAGGGATGAATATGGCTACACCTTC.

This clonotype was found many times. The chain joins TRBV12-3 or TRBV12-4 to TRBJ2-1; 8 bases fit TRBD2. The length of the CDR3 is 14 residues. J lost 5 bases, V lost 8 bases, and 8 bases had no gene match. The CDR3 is CASGGSGVNNEQFF. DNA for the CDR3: TGTGCCAGCGGTGGTAGCGGGGTCAACAATGAGCAGTTCTTC.